The rows below give T cell receptor beta chains drawn from one sample of a study of T-cell memory formation after mild COVID-19. TCRdb reprocessed the 5' RACE reads with MiXCR, giving one entry per CDR3 protein. Of roughly 580,000 distinct CDR3 sequences listed, under 20% are singletons. The sequenced sample was PBMCs or a T cell subset sorted from them (not recorded which). The receptors originated from an adult woman who had mild COVID-19 (a few samples of this study predate the infection). Cell type and time point are not known. Both conserved end residues are part of each CDR3. D genes are given only for firm matches. The size field is filled for only some rows; it gives once, few, many or a size class.

j_call,clone_size,v_call,cdr3_length,d_call,cdr3_nt,cdr3_aa
TRBJ2-7,many,TRBV7-8,15,TRBD1,TGTGCCAGCAGCTTAGAGGGACAGGGTGGGTACGAGCAGTACTTC,CASSLEGQGGYEQYF
TRBJ2-7,many,TRBV29-1,12,-,TGCAGCGTTCAAAGCCTAGCCTACGAGCAGTACTTC,CSVQSLAYEQYF
TRBJ2-7,-,TRBV6-4,15,-,TGTGCCAGCAGTGAAGAAGTGGGGAGCTCCTACGAGCAGTACTTC,CASSEEVGSSYEQYF
TRBJ1-1,-,TRBV6-5,15,-,TGTGCCAGCAGTTACGGGTCGGGGCGAAACACTGAAGCTTTCTTT,CASSYGSGRNTEAFF
TRBJ1-3,few,TRBV2,14,-,TGTGCCAGCAGTGAAGGGACGGTGGGGAACACCATATATTTT,CASSEGTVGNTIYF
TRBJ2-7,-,TRBV24-1,13,TRBD2,TGTGCCACCAGTGACTGGACTAGCCACGAGCAGTACTTC,CATSDWTSHEQYF
TRBJ1-4,few,TRBV30,14,TRBD1,TGTGCCTGGAGTGAGGTGGGACAGGCCGGGCAACTGTTTTTT,CAWSEVGQAGQLFF
TRBJ2-7,few,TRBV30,12,-,TGTGCCTGGGAAGAACCCCCAGGGACCCCCCTCTTC,CAWEEPPGTPLF
TRBJ2-2,few,TRBV7-3,14,TRBD1,TGTGCCAGCAGCTCAGGGACAGACACCGGGGAGCTGTTTTTT,CASSSGTDTGELFF
TRBJ2-1,few,TRBV5-5,16,TRBD2,TGTGCCAGCAGAGGGACGGCGGGAGCCCACGCGAATGAGCAGTTCTTC,CASRGTAGAHANEQFF
TRBJ2-3,-,TRBV2,14,-,TGTGCCAGCAGTGCGACTAGTTGGATGGATACGCAGTATTTT,CASSATSWMDTQYF
TRBJ2-1,few,TRBV6-5,13,-,TGTGCCAGCAGTTCAACAGGGAGCAATGAGCAGTTCTTC,CASSSTGSNEQFF
TRBJ2-7,-,TRBV2,13,-,TGTGCCAGCAGTTCCGGGACATTCTACGAGCAGTACTTC,CASSSGTFYEQYF
TRBJ1-2,many,TRBV6-5,12,-,TGTGCCAGCAGTTATCCGGGGCAGGGCTACACCTTC,CASSYPGQGYTF
TRBJ2-1,few,TRBV7-2,14,-,TGTGCCAGCAGCCGACAGAACACCTACAATGAGCAGTTCTTC,CASSRQNTYNEQFF
TRBJ2-3,-,TRBV4-1,18,-,TGCGCCAGCAGCCCGCACCAAGGGGGAACCATTAGCACAGATACGCAGTATTTT,CASSPHQGGTISTDTQYF
TRBJ2-7,-,TRBV5-6,15,-,TGTGCCAGCAGCTTCGGCGCCAGGCCTTTAGACGAGCAGTACTTC,CASSFGARPLDEQYF
TRBJ2-5,few,TRBV18,12,-,TGTGCCAGCTCACATTTGTGGGAGACCCAGTACTTC,CASSHLWETQYF
TRBJ2-1,-,TRBV12-3/TRBV12-4,15,TRBD2,TGTGCCAGCAGTTTGTTGAGCGGGGGGGCGGGTGAGCAGTTCTTC,CASSLLSGGAGEQFF
TRBJ2-1,-,TRBV4-1,15,TRBD1,TGCGCCAGCAGCCAAGGATTGGGGACAGGGCTTGAGCAGTTCTTC,CASSQGLGTGLEQFF